The table lists the clone carrying this TCR beta chain with a count of one. Its specificity is not known. Unrecorded immune exposure was likely among donors, who were nominally healthy when sampled. This CDR3 is built from 14 residues. V shed 1 base and J 5 bases; nucleotides not matched to a gene: 1. The V gene's germline CDR1 is SGHAT and CDR2 FQNNGV. The data belong to a study of cytomegalovirus exposure and HLA in healthy donors. The study's findings and limits: An analysis that came later showed most CMV-associated TCR beta chains appearing HLA-restricted. Earlier findings revealed that most TCR beta V segments proved productive either about 87% or about 30% of the time.

It was with 60 Vbeta and 13 Jbeta primers that the PCR ran. Sequenced by immunoSEQ multiplex PCR; TCRdb stores in-frame clones only, minus some. The sample carries about 52,000 clones, 50% to 70% recorded once. The clonotype was recovered from a human donor in good health. V usage is TRBV11-2 and J usage is TRBJ1-4, with 7 bases matching TRBD1. What was sequenced was PBMCs. CDR3 region: CASSLGQGNEKLFF. The DNA of the CDR3 is TGTGCCAGCAGCTTAGGACAGGGAAATGAAAAACTGTTTTTT. Filled out from reference TRBV11-2 and TRBJ1-4, the complete variable domain reads EAGVAQSPRYKIIEKRQSVAFWCNPISGHATLYWYQQILGQGPKLLIQFQNNGVVDDSQLPKDRFSAERLKGVDSTLKIQPAKLEDSAVYLCASSLGQGNEKLFFGSGTQLSVL.